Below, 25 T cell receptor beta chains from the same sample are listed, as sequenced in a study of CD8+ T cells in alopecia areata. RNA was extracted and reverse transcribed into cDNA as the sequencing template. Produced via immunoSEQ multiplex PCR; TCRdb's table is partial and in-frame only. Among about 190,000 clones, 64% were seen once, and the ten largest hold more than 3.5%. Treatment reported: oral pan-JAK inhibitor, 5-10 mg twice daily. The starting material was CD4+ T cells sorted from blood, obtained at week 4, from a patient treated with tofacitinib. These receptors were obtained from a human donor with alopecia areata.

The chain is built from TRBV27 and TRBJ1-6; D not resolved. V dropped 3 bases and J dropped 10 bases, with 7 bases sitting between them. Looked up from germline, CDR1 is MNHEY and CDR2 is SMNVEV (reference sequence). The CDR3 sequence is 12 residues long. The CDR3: CASSFGGSPLHF. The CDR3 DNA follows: TGTGCCAGCAGTTTTGGCGGGTCACCCCTCCACTTT.

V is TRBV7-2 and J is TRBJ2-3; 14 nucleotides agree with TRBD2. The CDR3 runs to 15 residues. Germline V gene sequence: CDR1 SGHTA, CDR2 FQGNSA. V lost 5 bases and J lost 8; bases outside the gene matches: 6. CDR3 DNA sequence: TGTGCCAGCAGCGCGGGACTAGCGGGGGTTGGTACGCAGTATTTT. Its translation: CASSAGLAGVGTQYF.

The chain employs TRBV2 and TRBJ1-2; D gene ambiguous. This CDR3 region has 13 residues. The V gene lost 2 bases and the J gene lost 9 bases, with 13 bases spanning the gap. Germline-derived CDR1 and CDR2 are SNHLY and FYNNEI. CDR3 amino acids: CASSEQWGGRYTF. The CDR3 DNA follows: TGTGCCAGCAGTGAACAGTGGGGTGGGCGCTACACCTTC.

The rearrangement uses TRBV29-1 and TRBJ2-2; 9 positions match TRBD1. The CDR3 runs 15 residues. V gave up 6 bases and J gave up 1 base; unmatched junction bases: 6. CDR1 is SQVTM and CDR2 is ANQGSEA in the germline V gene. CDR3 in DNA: TGCAGCGTGAGACCGGGACAGGGGAACACCGGGGAGCTGTTTTTT. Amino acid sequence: CSVRPGQGNTGELFF.

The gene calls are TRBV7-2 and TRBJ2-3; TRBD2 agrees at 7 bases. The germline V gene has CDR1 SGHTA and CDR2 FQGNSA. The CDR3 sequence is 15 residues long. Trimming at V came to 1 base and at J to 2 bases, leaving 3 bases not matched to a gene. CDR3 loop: CASSLEAGNTDTQYF. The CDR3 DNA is TGTGCCAGCAGCTTAGAAGCGGGGAACACAGATACGCAGTATTTT.

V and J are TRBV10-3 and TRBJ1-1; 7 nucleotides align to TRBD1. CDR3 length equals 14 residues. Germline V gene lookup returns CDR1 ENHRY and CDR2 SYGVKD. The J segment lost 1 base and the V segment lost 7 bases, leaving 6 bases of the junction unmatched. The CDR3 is CAITPGQRNTEAFF. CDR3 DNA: TGTGCCATCACTCCGGGACAGAGGAACACTGAAGCTTTCTTT.

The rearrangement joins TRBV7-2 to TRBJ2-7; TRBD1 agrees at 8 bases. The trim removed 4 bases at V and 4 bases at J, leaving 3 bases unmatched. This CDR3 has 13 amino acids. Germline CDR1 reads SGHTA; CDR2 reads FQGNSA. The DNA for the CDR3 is TGTGCCAGCAGCTCTGACAGGGGATACGAGCAGTACTTC. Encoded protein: CASSSDRGYEQYF.

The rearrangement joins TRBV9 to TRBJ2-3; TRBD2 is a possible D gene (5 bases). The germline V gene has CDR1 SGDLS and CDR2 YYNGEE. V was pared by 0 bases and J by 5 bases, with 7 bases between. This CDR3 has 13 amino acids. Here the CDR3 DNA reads TGTGCCAGCAGCGTAGGGACTGAAGATACGCAGTATTTT. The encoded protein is CASSVGTEDTQYF.

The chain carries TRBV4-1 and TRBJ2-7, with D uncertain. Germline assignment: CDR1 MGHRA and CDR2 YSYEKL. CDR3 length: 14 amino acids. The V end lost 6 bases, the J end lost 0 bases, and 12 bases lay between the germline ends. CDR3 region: CASRPDPSSYEQYF. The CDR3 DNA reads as TGCGCCAGCAGACCGGACCCTAGCTCCTACGAGCAGTACTTC.

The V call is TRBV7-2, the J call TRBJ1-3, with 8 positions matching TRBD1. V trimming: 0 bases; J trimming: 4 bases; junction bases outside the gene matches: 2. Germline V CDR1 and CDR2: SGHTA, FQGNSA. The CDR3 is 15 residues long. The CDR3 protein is CASSLARGLGNTIYF. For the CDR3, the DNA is TGTGCCAGCAGCTTAGCCAGGGGGCTAGGAAACACCATATATTTT.

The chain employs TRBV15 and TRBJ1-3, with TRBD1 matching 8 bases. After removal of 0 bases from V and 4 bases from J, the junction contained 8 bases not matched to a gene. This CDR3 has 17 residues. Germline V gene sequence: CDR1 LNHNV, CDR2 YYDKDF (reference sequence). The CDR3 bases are TGTGCCACCAGCAGAGATTGGGGCCGGACAGGGGGAAACACCATATATTTT. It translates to CATSRDWGRTGGNTIYF.

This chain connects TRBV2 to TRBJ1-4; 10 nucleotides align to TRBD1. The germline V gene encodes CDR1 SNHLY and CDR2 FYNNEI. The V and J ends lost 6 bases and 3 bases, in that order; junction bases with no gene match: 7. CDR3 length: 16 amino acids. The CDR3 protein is CASRVTGGASNEKLFF. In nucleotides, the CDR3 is TGTGCCAGCAGGGTGACAGGGGGCGCGTCTAATGAAAAACTGTTTTTT.

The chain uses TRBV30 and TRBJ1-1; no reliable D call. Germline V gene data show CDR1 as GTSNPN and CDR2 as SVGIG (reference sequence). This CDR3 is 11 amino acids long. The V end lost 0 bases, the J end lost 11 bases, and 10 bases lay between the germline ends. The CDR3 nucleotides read TGTGCCTGGAGTGTACAAGGATTCGCTTTCTTT. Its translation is CAWSVQGFAFF.

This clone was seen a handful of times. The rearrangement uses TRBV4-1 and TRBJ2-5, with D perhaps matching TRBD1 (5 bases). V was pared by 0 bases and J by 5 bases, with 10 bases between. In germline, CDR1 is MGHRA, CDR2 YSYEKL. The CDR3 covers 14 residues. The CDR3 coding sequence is TGCGCCAGCAGCCAAGATTCAGGGATTGAGACCCAGTACTTC. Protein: CASSQDSGIETQYF.

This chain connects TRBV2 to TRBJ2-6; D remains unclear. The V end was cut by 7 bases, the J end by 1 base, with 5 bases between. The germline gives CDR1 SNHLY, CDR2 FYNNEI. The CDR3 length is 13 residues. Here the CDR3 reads CASTLSGANVLTF. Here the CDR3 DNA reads TGTGCCAGCACCCTATCTGGGGCCAACGTCCTGACTTTC.

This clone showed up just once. The CDR3 region is CASSDYWLAGVNEQFF. CDR3 in DNA: TGTGCCAGCAGCGACTATTGGCTAGCGGGGGTGAATGAGCAGTTCTTC. The chain uses TRBV5-6 and TRBJ2-1; the match to TRBD2 covers 10 bases. The trim removed 4 bases at V and 7 bases at J, leaving 11 bases unmatched. The CDR3 extends over 16 amino acids. Germline-derived CDR1 and CDR2 are SGHDT and YYEEEE.

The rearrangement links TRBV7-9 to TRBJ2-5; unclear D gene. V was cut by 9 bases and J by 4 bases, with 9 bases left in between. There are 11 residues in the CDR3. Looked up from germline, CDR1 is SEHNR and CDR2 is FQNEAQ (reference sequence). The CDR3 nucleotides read TGTGCCAGTCGGATTGGAGAGACCCAGTACTTC. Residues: CASRIGETQYF.

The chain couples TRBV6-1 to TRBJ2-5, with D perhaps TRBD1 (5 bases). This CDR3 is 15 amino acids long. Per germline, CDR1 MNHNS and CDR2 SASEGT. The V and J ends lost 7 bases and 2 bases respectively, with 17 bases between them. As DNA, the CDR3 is TGTGCCAGCACCCTATTGGGGCCTGGTCAAGAGACCCAGTACTTC. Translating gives CASTLLGPGQETQYF.

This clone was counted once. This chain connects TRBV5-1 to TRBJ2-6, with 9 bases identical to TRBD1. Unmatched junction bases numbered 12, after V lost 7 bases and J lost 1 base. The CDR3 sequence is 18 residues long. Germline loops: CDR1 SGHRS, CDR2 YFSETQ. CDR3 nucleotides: TGCGCCAGCCGACCTCCGGGACAGGGTGTTTCTGGGGCCAACGTCCTGACTTTC. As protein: CASRPPGQGVSGANVLTF.

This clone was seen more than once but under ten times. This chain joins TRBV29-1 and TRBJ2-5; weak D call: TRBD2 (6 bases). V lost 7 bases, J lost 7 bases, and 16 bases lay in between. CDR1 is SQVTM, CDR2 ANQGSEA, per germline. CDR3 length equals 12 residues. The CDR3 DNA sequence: TGCAGCGCAACCGGGACTTGGGGGACCCAGTACTTC. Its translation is CSATGTWGTQYF.

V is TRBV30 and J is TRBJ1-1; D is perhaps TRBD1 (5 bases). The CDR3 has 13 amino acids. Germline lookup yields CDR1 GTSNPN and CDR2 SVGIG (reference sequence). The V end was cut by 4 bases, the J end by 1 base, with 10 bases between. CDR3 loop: CAWTRGRNTEAFF. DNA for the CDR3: TGTGCCTGGACGAGGGGAAGGAACACTGAAGCTTTCTTT.

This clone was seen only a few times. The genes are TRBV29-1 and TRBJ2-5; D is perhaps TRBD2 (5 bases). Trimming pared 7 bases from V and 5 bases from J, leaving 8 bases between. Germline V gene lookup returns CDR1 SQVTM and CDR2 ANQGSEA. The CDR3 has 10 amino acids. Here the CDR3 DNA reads TGCAGCGCGGGAAGGGAGACCCAGTACTTC. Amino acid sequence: CSAGRETQYF.

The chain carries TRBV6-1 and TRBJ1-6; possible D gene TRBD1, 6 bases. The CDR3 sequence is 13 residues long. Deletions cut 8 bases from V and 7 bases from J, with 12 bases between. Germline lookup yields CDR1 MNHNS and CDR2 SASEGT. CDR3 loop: CASRGPWNSPLHF. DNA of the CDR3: TGTGCCAGCCGGGGGCCTTGGAATTCACCCCTCCACTTT.

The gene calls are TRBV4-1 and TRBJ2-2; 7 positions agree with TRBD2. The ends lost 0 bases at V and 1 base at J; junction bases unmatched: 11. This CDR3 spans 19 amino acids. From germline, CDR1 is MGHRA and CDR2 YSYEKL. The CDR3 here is CASSQDSSGTTKNTGELFF. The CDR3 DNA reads TGCGCCAGCAGCCAAGATTCTTCAGGGACTACTAAGAACACCGGGGAGCTGTTTTTT.

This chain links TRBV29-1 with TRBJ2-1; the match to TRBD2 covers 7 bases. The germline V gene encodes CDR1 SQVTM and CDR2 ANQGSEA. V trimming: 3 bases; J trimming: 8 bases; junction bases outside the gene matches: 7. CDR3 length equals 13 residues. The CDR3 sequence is CSVEATSVDEQFF. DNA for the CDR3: TGCAGCGTTGAGGCCACTAGCGTAGATGAGCAGTTCTTC.